Here is one TCR beta chain with its context. These data belong to a study of blood T cell repertoires in COVID-19. Study-level background: Sites in the United States, Italy and Spain provided acute and convalescent COVID-19 samples. PBMCs, B-cell-depleted T cells, or T cells provided the cDNA or gDNA that made up the material.

Generated by immunoSEQ multiplex PCR, the TCRdb table keeps only in-frame clones and is missing some. Of tens of thousands of clones in the sample, approximately 85% were seen once. Germline CDR1 GTSNPN, CDR2 SVGIG (reference sequence). The CDR3 has 13 residues. With V trimmed by 7 bases and J by 4 bases, 4 bases remained unmatched. The rearrangement links TRBV30 to TRBJ2-5; TRBD2 agrees at 12 bases. The source material was peripheral blood. This receptor was taken from a human donor in a cohort sampled during active COVID-19. The CDR3 region has the DNA TGTGCCTCCACGGGACTAGCGGGAGAGACCCAGTACTTC. This gives the protein CASTGLAGETQYF. The whole variable domain, filled in from reference TRBV30 and TRBJ2-5, reads SQTIHQWPATLVQPVGSPLSLECTVEGTSNPNLYWYRQAAGRGLQLLFYSVGIGQISSEVPQNLSASRPQDRQFILSSKKLLLSDSGFYLCASTGLAGETQYFGPGTRLLVL.